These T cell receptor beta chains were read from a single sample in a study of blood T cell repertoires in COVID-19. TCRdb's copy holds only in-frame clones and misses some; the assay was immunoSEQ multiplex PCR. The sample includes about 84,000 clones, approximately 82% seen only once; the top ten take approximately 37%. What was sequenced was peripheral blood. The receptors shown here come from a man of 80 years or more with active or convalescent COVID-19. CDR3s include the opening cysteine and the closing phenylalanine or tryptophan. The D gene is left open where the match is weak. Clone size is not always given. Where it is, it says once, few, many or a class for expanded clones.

DNA: TGCGCCAGCAGTCAAGGACAGGTCCGGGGCACCGGGGAGCTGTTTTTT; CDR3: CASSQGQVRGTGELFF; V: TRBV23-1; size: -; D: TRBD1; J: TRBJ2-2
DNA: TGTGCCAGCACCTCCCGGGACAGCTCCTACGAGCAGTACTTC; CDR3: CASTSRDSSYEQYF; V: TRBV6-5; size: -; D: TRBD1; J: TRBJ2-7
DNA: TGTGCCAGCAGCGGGACAGGGTGGGCCGGGACCCAGTACTTC; CDR3: CASSGTGWAGTQYF; V: TRBV7-9; size: -; D: TRBD1; J: TRBJ2-5
DNA: TGTGCCAGTAGTGTTACATACAGGGGACCTAACTATGGCTACACCTTC; CDR3: CASSVTYRGPNYGYTF; V: TRBV19; size: few; D: TRBD1; J: TRBJ1-2
DNA: TGTGCCAGCAGCTTATACGGGACTGGGGGCTACAATGAGCAGTTCTTC; CDR3: CASSLYGTGGYNEQFF; V: TRBV11-3; size: -; D: -; J: TRBJ2-1
DNA: TGTGCCAGCAGCTTCCGAGACAGGGGGTACGAGCAGTACTTC; CDR3: CASSFRDRGYEQYF; V: TRBV5-4; size: few; D: TRBD1; J: TRBJ2-7
DNA: TGCAGCGTTGAGGGACAGTACCAAGAGACCCAGTACTTC; CDR3: CSVEGQYQETQYF; V: TRBV29-1; size: -; D: TRBD1; J: TRBJ2-5
DNA: TGTGCCAGCAAAGACGTGAGGTTGAACGAGCAGTACTTC; CDR3: CASKDVRLNEQYF; V: TRBV18; size: -; D: -; J: TRBJ2-7
DNA: TGTGCCAGCAGCTTCGGGGGAGCCGGAAACACCATATATTTT; CDR3: CASSFGGAGNTIYF; V: TRBV7-2; size: few; D: -; J: TRBJ1-3
DNA: TGTGCCAGCAGTTCGACAGGGGCCCACGAGCAGTACTTC; CDR3: CASSSTGAHEQYF; V: TRBV5-8; size: -; D: TRBD1; J: TRBJ2-7
DNA: TGTGCCAGCAGCCCCATTAGCGGCGTTGATACGCAGTATTTT; CDR3: CASSPISGVDTQYF; V: TRBV7-3; size: -; D: -; J: TRBJ2-3
DNA: TGTGCCAGCAGCTTCTTACCGGGGGGCGACACCGGGGAGCTGTTTTTT; CDR3: CASSFLPGGDTGELFF; V: TRBV7-2; size: -; D: -; J: TRBJ2-2
DNA: TGTGCCAGCACCACCACCAGGGGAGTCGGCACTGAAGCTTTCTTT; CDR3: CASTTTRGVGTEAFF; V: TRBV6-4; size: once; D: -; J: TRBJ1-1
DNA: TGTGCCAGCAGCTTGTGGAGGAGCCCGAACACTGAAGCTTTCTTT; CDR3: CASSLWRSPNTEAFF; V: TRBV5-6; size: -; D: -; J: TRBJ1-1
DNA: TGCGCCAGCAGTCGCCGGACACCTTCCTACAATGAGCAGTTCTTC; CDR3: CASSRRTPSYNEQFF; V: TRBV23-1; size: -; D: -; J: TRBJ2-1
DNA: TGTGCCAGTAACCCAGGAACCTACACCGGGGAGCTGTTTTTT; CDR3: CASNPGTYTGELFF; V: TRBV19; size: -; D: -; J: TRBJ2-2
DNA: TGTGCCAGTAGTTATAGCGGGAGGGCCGGGGGAGAGACCCAGTACTTC; CDR3: CASSYSGRAGGETQYF; V: TRBV19; size: -; D: TRBD2; J: TRBJ2-5
DNA: TGTGCCAGCAGCTTAGTTATCAGTGCGAACACTGAAGCTTTCTTT; CDR3: CASSLVISANTEAFF; V: TRBV7-2; size: -; D: -; J: TRBJ1-1
DNA: TGTGCCACCAGTGAGCCAGTGGGAAACACCATATATTTT; CDR3: CATSEPVGNTIYF; V: TRBV24-1; size: -; D: -; J: TRBJ1-3
DNA: TGCGCCAGCAGCTTGGAGGGACAGGGCGCAACTAATGAAAAACTGTTTTTT; CDR3: CASSLEGQGATNEKLFF; V: TRBV5-1; size: -; D: TRBD1; J: TRBJ1-4
DNA: TGCGCCAGCAGCCAACCGGGACTAGCGAGCAATGAGCAGTTCTTC; CDR3: CASSQPGLASNEQFF; V: TRBV4-3; size: -; D: TRBD2; J: TRBJ2-1
DNA: TGTGCCAGCAGCTTAGTACTTGGGGGCACCCACACTGAAGCTTTCTTT; CDR3: CASSLVLGGTHTEAFF; V: TRBV7-8; size: -; D: -; J: TRBJ1-1
DNA: TGTGCCAGCAGCGAACCTGGGGGGAGCACAGATACGCAGTATTTT; CDR3: CASSEPGGSTDTQYF; V: TRBV3-1/TRBV3-2; size: once; D: -; J: TRBJ2-3
DNA: TGTGCCAGCAGCGGACTGGGGGGCTCCTACAATGAGCAGTTCTTC; CDR3: CASSGLGGSYNEQFF; V: TRBV7-9; size: -; D: -; J: TRBJ2-1
DNA: TGCGCCAGCCGGGTGGGGGGGAACATAAGACAGGGGACCGGAGACATTCAGTACTTC; CDR3: CASRVGGNIRQGTGDIQYF; V: TRBV4-1; size: -; D: -; J: TRBJ2-4
DNA: TGCAGCGTGGGGTTGAGGGTCACTGAAGCTTTCTTT; CDR3: CSVGLRVTEAFF; V: TRBV29-1; size: once; D: -; J: TRBJ1-1
DNA: TGTGCCAGCAGTGACGGGGGGGCGGCTGAGGGGTTATATGGCTACACCTTC; CDR3: CASSDGGAAEGLYGYTF; V: TRBV6-1; size: once; D: -; J: TRBJ1-2
DNA: TGTGCCAGCAGCTTAGTGAGCTCCTACAATGAGCAGTTCTTC; CDR3: CASSLVSSYNEQFF; V: TRBV13; size: -; D: -; J: TRBJ2-1
DNA: TGCAGCGTTGAAGACTTGTATAACTATGGCTACACCTTC; CDR3: CSVEDLYNYGYTF; V: TRBV29-1; size: -; D: -; J: TRBJ1-2
DNA: TGTGCCAGTAGTCACAGGGGGGGCGATGCTTTCTTT; CDR3: CASSHRGGDAFF; V: TRBV19; size: -; D: TRBD1; J: TRBJ1-1
DNA: TGTGCCAGCGGGCGGACAGTGAACACTGAAGCTTTCTTT; CDR3: CASGRTVNTEAFF; V: TRBV27; size: once; D: -; J: TRBJ1-1
DNA: TGTGCCAGCAGTGCGGGGGGTTTTTGGGGCTACACCTTC; CDR3: CASSAGGFWGYTF; V: TRBV2; size: -; D: -; J: TRBJ1-2
DNA: TGCAGCGACAAACCGGGACAGGGTGGCAATGAGCAGTTCTTC; CDR3: CSDKPGQGGNEQFF; V: TRBV29-1; size: -; D: TRBD1; J: TRBJ2-1
DNA: TGTGCCAGCAGCTCCCCCCAGGGCGCCATTGGGAAACTGTTTTTT; CDR3: CASSSPQGAIGKLFF; V: TRBV7-3; size: -; D: -; J: TRBJ1-4
DNA: TGTGCCAGCAGCTTAGGGGGGCAGGACCAATACGAGCAGTACTTC; CDR3: CASSLGGQDQYEQYF; V: TRBV7-2; size: once; D: -; J: TRBJ2-7
DNA: TGCAGTGCTAGTGACAGGGGCCCTCGATTCTACAATGAGCAGTTCTTC; CDR3: CSASDRGPRFYNEQFF; V: TRBV20-1; size: -; D: TRBD1; J: TRBJ2-1
DNA: TGTGCCAGCTCAGCAGCGGACAGGGTGGGACAGCCCCAGCATTTT; CDR3: CASSAADRVGQPQHF; V: TRBV18; size: -; D: TRBD1; J: TRBJ1-5
DNA: TGTGCCAGCAGCCAAGATGCTAGCGGGAGATGGTCTGAGCAGTTCTTC; CDR3: CASSQDASGRWSEQFF; V: TRBV3-1/TRBV3-2; size: once; D: TRBD2; J: TRBJ2-1
DNA: TGTGCCAGCAGCTTCGACCCGGGAGTGGGATACGAGCAGTACTTC; CDR3: CASSFDPGVGYEQYF; V: TRBV11-2; size: once; D: -; J: TRBJ2-7
DNA: TGTGCCAGCAGTGAATTTATCGGGAGAGATGAAAAACTGTTTTTT; CDR3: CASSEFIGRDEKLFF; V: TRBV25-1; size: -; D: -; J: TRBJ1-4
DNA: TGTGCCAGCAGTTACTCGAGTCTAGCGGGAGGCGGTGAGCAGTTCTTC; CDR3: CASSYSSLAGGGEQFF; V: TRBV6-2/TRBV6-3; size: once; D: TRBD2; J: TRBJ2-1
DNA: TGTGCCAGCAGTTTCGGAGGAAGGAGGGAAGGAGGCTATGGCTACACCTTC; CDR3: CASSFGGRREGGYGYTF; V: TRBV27; size: -; D: -; J: TRBJ1-2
DNA: TGTGCCACCAGTGATATGTGGCGGGATACGCAGTATTTT; CDR3: CATSDMWRDTQYF; V: TRBV24-1; size: -; D: -; J: TRBJ2-3
DNA: TGTGCCAGCACCGGGGATAGCGCTTGGAATGAGCAGTTCTTC; CDR3: CASTGDSAWNEQFF; V: TRBV11-1; size: -; D: -; J: TRBJ2-1
DNA: TGTGCCAGCAGGGGGGGATTGACAGGGGACGAGCAGTACTTC; CDR3: CASRGGLTGDEQYF; V: TRBV2; size: -; D: TRBD1; J: TRBJ2-7
DNA: TGTGCCAGCAGCCAACGTCTAGCGGGGGGGCTAGGAGAGACCCAGTACTTC; CDR3: CASSQRLAGGLGETQYF; V: TRBV3-1/TRBV3-2; size: -; D: TRBD2; J: TRBJ2-5
DNA: TGCGCCAGCAGCTTTAGGGGGGAGACCCAGTACTTC; CDR3: CASSFRGETQYF; V: TRBV5-1; size: -; D: -; J: TRBJ2-5
DNA: TGTGCCAGCAGTTACGGCCGGGGACAGGGGGTCGGATCGCTCGGCGGGGAGCTGTTTTTT; CDR3: CASSYGRGQGVGSLGGELFF; V: TRBV6-7; size: few; D: TRBD1; J: TRBJ2-2
DNA: TGTGCCAGCTCATTAAACAGGGGCAATCAGCCCCAGCATTTT; CDR3: CASSLNRGNQPQHF; V: TRBV18; size: few; D: -; J: TRBJ1-5
DNA: TGTGCCAGCAGTTTAGGCGGTCAGCCCCAGCATTTT; CDR3: CASSLGGQPQHF; V: TRBV28; size: -; D: -; J: TRBJ1-5
DNA: TGTGCCAGCAGCCTAAACCCAGGGAACACTGAAGCTTTCTTT; CDR3: CASSLNPGNTEAFF; V: TRBV3-1/TRBV3-2; size: once; D: -; J: TRBJ1-1
DNA: TGTGCCAGCAGCCCGTCCTACGAGCAGTACTTC; CDR3: CASSPSYEQYF; V: TRBV7-8; size: -; D: -; J: TRBJ2-7
DNA: TGTGCCAGCAGCCCACAGGGACGGATTAATGAAAAACTGTTTTTT; CDR3: CASSPQGRINEKLFF; V: TRBV7-9; size: -; D: -; J: TRBJ1-4
DNA: TGTGCCAGTAGTACCCCAACCGGGACAGGGACTCTTTCGGCCCTCCACTTT; CDR3: CASSTPTGTGTLSALHF; V: TRBV19; size: -; D: TRBD1; J: TRBJ1-6
DNA: TGTGCCAGCAGGGTAGCGGGGGGGCTAAGTGAGCAGTTCTTC; CDR3: CASRVAGGLSEQFF; V: TRBV7-8; size: -; D: TRBD2; J: TRBJ2-1
DNA: TGTGCCAGCAGCCCACCAGCGGGAGAGGAATATACGCAGTATTTT; CDR3: CASSPPAGEEYTQYF; V: TRBV13; size: -; D: TRBD2; J: TRBJ2-3
DNA: TGTGCCAGAAGCGAACCGTTCGGGACAGAGATATACGAGCAGTACTTC; CDR3: CARSEPFGTEIYEQYF; V: TRBV5-3; size: -; D: TRBD1; J: TRBJ2-7